Sequencing of this T cell receptor (beta chain) was carried out in a study of blood T cell repertoires in COVID-19. Study in general: COVID-19 samples collected from the United States, Italy and Spain covered acute and convalescent phases.

The CDR3 spans 17 residues. V was cut by 3 bases and J by 1 base, with 16 bases left in between. The V gene's germline CDR1 is SGHVS and CDR2 FNYEAQ. Ages ranged from roughly 18 to 100 years, with residence in about two dozen US areas. Clinical history reported by participants formed the basis on which cohorts were assigned. Those designated as exposed participants met a COVID-19 case within 2 weeks before study entry. Here immunoSEQ multiplex PCR was the method, and the copy in TCRdb shows in-frame clones only, minus some. This sample has under 300,000 clones, with over 75% found just once. The sample comprised PBMCs or T cells enriched from blood (not recorded which). The chain recombines TRBV7-6 with TRBJ2-1, with D possibly being TRBD2 (6 bases). The TCR originated in a middle-aged woman who had been exposed to COVID-19. In DNA, the CDR3 is TGTGCCAGCAGCTTTGTATCGGGAGAAGTATCCTACAATGAGCAGTTCTTC. Protein: CASSFVSGEVSYNEQFF.